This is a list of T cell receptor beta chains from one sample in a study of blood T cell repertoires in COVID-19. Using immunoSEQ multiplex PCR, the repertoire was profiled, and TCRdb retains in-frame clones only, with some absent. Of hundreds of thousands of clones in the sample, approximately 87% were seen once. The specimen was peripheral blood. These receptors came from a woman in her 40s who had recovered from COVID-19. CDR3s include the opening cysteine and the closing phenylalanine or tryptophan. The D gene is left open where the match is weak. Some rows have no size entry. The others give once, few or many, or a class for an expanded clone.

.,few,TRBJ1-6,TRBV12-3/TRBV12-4,CASSFLGSSPLHF,TGTGCCAGCAGTTTTCTGGGCAGTTCACCCCTCCACTTT
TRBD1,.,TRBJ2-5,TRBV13,CASRTGGETQYF,TGTGCCAGCAGGACAGGGGGGGAGACCCAGTACTTC
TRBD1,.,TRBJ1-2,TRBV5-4,CASSSQGQGFGYTF,TGTGCCAGCAGCTCGCAAGGACAGGGATTTGGCTACACCTTC
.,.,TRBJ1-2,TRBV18,CASSPGQKPNYGYTF,TGTGCCAGCTCACCCGGACAGAAACCTAACTATGGCTACACCTTC
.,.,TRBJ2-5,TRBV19,CASSIGELWETQYF,TGTGCCAGTAGTATAGGGGAGCTCTGGGAGACCCAGTACTTC
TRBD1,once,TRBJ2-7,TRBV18,CASSPLGTDYEQYF,TGTGCCAGCTCACCCTTAGGGACAGACTACGAGCAGTACTTC
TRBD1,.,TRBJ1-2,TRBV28,CASGDRGYGYTF,TGTGCCTCCGGGGACAGGGGGTATGGCTACACCTTC
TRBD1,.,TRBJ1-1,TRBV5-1,CASSLGGTGVFGTEAFF,TGCGCCAGCAGCTTGGGAGGGACAGGGGTATTCGGCACTGAAGCTTTCTTT
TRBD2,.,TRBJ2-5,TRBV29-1,CSVASSGGRRAQYF,TGCAGCGTGGCTAGTAGCGGGGGCCGCCGGGCCCAGTACTTC
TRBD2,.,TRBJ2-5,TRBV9,CASSVGLAGVPRETQYF,TGTGCCAGCAGCGTAGGACTAGCGGGGGTTCCAAGGGAGACCCAGTACTTC
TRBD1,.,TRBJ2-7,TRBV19,CASSLNRDRANEQYF,TGTGCCAGCTCCCTCAACCGGGACAGGGCCAACGAGCAGTACTTC
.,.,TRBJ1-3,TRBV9,CASSDQTAGNTIYF,TGTGCCAGCAGCGACCAGACAGCTGGAAACACCATATATTTT
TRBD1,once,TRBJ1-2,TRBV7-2,CASSPRQGTYGYTF,TGTGCCAGCAGCCCGCGACAGGGAACGTATGGCTACACCTTC
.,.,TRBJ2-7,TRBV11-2,CASSLGEGDKSYEQYF,TGTGCCAGCAGCTTAGGGGAGGGGGATAAGTCCTACGAGCAGTACTTC
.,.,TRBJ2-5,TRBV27,CASSPRSGQETQYF,TGTGCCAGCAGTCCCCGCTCAGGGCAAGAGACCCAGTACTTC
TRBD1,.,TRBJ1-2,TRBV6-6,CASSYFGTGLHYGYTF,TGTGCCAGCAGTTATTTCGGGACAGGGTTACACTATGGCTACACCTTC
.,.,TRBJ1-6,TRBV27,CASSPSGGLGNSPLHF,TGTGCCAGCAGTCCCTCTGGAGGGTTAGGTAACTCACCCCTCCACTTT
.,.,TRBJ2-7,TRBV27,CASSSGGWLYEQYF,TGTGCCAGCAGTTCAGGGGGGTGGCTCTACGAGCAGTACTTC
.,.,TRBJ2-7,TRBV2,CASSSYYEQYF,TGTGCCAGCAGTTCCTACTACGAGCAGTACTTC
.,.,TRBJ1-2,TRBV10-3,CAISPGLINYGYTF,TGTGCCATCAGTCCGGGACTGATAAACTATGGCTACACCTTC
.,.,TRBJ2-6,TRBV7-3,CASSPSGANVLTF,TGTGCCAGCAGTCCGTCTGGGGCCAACGTCCTGACTTTC
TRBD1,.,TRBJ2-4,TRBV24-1,CATSDRWDRGQENIQYF,TGTGCCACCAGTGACCGTTGGGACAGGGGGCAGGAAAACATTCAGTACTTC
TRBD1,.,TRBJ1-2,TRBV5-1,CASRPAADRGTVF,TGCGCCAGCAGGCCCGCCGCTGACAGGGGGACCGTATTC
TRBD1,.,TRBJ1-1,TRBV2,CASRIGQGNTEAFF,TGTGCCAGCAGAATTGGACAGGGAAACACTGAAGCTTTCTTT
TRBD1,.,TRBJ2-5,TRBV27,CASSLSSGTGGTQYF,TGTGCCAGCAGTTTATCGTCTGGGACAGGGGGAACCCAGTACTTC
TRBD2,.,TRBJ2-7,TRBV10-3,CAMGRGGASEQYF,TGTGCCATGGGTCGCGGGGGGGCCTCCGAGCAGTACTTC
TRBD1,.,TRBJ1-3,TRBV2,CASRGTGSSGNTIYF,TGTGCCAGCAGGGGGACAGGGAGCTCTGGAAACACCATATATTTT
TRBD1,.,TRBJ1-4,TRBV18,CASSPRQGTNEKLFF,TGTGCCAGCTCACCACGACAGGGCACTAATGAAAAACTGTTTTTT
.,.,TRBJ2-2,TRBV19,CASSAGYSNTGELFF,TGTGCCAGTAGTGCGGGATATTCGAACACCGGGGAGCTGTTTTTT
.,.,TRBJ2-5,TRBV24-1,CATMSGPNAETQYF,TGTGCCACCATGAGTGGGCCGAATGCGGAGACCCAGTACTTC
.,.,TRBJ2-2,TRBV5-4,CASRAWGGPFGELFF,TGTGCCAGCCGGGCCTGGGGGGGGCCCTTCGGGGAGCTGTTTTTT
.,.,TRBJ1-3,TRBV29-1,CSVGQGGGNTIYF,TGCAGCGTTGGGCAGGGAGGTGGAAACACCATATATTTT
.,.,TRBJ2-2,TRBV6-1,CASSEAGATYGTGELFF,TGTGCCAGCAGTGAAGCGGGGGCCACCTACGGGACCGGGGAGCTGTTTTTT
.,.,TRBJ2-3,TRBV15,CATSGGSWTDTQYF,TGTGCCACCAGCGGAGGGAGTTGGACAGATACGCAGTATTTT
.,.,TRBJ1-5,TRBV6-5,CASSSSIVGPQHF,TGTGCCAGCAGCTCATCTATAGTCGGGCCCCAGCATTTT
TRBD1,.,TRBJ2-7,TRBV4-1,CASSQVHLGTGASYEQYF,TGCGCCAGCAGCCAAGTTCATTTGGGGACAGGGGCCTCCTACGAGCAGTACTTC
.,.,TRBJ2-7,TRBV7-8,CASSLLRGMGRHEQYF,TGTGCCAGCAGCTTACTCCGGGGAATGGGGAGACACGAGCAGTACTTC
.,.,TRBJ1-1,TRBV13,CASSAAGNTEAFF,TGTGCCAGCAGCGCTGCCGGGAACACTGAAGCTTTCTTT
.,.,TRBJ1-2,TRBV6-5,CASRSDRNYGYTF,TGTGCCAGCAGGTCTGACAGAAACTATGGCTACACCTTC
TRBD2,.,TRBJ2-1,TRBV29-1,CSANGGSGQFF,TGCAGCGCCAACGGGGGGTCAGGGCAGTTCTTC
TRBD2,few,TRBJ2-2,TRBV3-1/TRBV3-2,CASSQDIGLVTGELFF,TGTGCCAGCAGCCAAGACATAGGACTAGTAACCGGGGAGCTGTTTTTT
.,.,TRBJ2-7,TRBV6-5,CASSYSHGYSYEQYF,TGTGCCAGCAGTTACTCTCACGGTTACTCCTACGAGCAGTACTTC